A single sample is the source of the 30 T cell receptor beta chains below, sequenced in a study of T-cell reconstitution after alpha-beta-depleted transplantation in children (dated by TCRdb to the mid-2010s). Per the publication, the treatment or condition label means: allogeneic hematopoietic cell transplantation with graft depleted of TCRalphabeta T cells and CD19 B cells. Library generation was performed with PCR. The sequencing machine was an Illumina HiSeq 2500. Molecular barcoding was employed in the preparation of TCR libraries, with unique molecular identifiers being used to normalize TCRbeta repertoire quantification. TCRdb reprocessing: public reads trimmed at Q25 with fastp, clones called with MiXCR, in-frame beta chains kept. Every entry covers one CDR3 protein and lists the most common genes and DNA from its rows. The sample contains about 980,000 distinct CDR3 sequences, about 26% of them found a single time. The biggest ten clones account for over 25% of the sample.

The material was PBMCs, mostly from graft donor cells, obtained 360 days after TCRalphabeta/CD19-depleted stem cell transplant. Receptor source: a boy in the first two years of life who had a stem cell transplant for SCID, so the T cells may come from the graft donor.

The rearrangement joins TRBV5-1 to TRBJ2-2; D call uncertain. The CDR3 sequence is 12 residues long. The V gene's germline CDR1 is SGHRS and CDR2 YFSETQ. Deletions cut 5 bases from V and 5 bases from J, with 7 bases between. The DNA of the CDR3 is TGCGCCAGCAGGACACCTACCGGGGAGCTGTTTTTT. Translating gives CASRTPTGELFF.

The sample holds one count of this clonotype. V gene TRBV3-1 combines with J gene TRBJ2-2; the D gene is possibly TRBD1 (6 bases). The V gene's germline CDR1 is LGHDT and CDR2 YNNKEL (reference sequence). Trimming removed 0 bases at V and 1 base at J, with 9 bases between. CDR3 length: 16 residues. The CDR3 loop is CASSQEPGQNTGELFF. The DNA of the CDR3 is TGTGCCAGCAGCCAAGAGCCGGGACAGAACACCGGGGAGCTGTTTTTT. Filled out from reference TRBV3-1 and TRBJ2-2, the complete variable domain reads DTAVSQTPKYLVTQMGNDKSIKCEQNLGHDTMYWYKQDSKKFLKIMFSYNNKELIINETVPNRFSPKSPDKAHLNLHINSLELGDSAVYFCASSQEPGQNTGELFFGEGSRLTVL.

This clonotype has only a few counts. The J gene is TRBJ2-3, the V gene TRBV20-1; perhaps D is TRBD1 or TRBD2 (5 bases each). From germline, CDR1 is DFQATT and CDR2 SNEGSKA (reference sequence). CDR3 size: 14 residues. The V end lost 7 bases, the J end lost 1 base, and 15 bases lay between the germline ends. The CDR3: CSVYPGPGTDTQYF. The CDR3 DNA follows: TGCAGTGTCTACCCGGGACCTGGCACAGATACGCAGTATTTT.

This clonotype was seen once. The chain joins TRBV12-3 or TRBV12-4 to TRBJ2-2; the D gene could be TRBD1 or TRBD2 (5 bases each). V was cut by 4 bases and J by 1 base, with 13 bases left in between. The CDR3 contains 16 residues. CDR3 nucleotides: TGTGCCAGCAGTTCCTCGGGACGCATGAACACCGGGGAGCTGTTTTTT. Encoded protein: CASSSSGRMNTGELFF.

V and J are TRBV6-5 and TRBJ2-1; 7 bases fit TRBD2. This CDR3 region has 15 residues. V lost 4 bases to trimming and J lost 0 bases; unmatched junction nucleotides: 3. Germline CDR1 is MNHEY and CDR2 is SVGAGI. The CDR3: CASSSQRGSYNEQFF. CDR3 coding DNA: TGTGCCAGCAGTTCTCAGCGGGGCTCCTACAATGAGCAGTTCTTC.

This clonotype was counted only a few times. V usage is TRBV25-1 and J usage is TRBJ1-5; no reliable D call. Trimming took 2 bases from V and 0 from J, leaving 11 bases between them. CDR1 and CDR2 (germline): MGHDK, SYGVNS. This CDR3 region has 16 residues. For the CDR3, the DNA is TGTGCCAGCAGTGAAACTGAAGACGATAGCAATCAGCCCCAGCATTTT. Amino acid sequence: CASSETEDDSNQPQHF.

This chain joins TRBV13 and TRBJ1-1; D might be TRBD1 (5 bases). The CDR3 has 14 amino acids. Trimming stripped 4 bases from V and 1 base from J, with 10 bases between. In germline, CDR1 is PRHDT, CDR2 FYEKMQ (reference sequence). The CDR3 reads CASSWGLPNTEAFF. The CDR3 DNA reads TGTGCCAGCAGCTGGGGCCTCCCGAACACTGAAGCTTTCTTT.

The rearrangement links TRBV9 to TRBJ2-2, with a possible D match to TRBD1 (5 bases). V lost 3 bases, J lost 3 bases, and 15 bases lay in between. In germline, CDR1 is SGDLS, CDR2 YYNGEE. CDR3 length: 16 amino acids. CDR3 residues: CASSATADTHTGELFF. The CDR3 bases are TGTGCCAGCAGCGCTACGGCGGACACCCACACCGGGGAGCTGTTTTTT.

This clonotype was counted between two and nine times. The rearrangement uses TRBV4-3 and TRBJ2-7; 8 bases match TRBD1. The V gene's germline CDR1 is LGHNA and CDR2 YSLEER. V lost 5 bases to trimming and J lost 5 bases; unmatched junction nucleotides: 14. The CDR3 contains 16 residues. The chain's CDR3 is CASSADGVQGAHEQYF. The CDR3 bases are TGCGCCAGCAGCGCCGATGGGGTGCAGGGGGCCCACGAGCAGTACTTC.

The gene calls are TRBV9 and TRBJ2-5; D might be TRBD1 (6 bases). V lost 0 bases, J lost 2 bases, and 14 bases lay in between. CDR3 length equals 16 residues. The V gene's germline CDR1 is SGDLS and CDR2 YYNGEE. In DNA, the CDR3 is TGTGCCAGCAGCGTAGGGGCAGGGGAAGTTCAAGAGACCCAGTACTTC. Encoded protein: CASSVGAGEVQETQYF.

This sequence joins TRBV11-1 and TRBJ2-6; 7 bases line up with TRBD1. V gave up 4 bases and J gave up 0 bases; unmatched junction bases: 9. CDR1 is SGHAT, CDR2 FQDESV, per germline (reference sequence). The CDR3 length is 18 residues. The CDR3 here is CASSSRQGRGSGANVLTF. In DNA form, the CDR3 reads TGTGCCAGCAGCTCACGACAGGGAAGAGGCTCTGGGGCCAACGTCCTGACTTTC. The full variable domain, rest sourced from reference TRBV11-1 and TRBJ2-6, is EAEVAQSPRYKITEKSQAVAFWCDPISGHATLYWYRQILGQGPELLVQFQDESVVDDSQLPKDRFSAERLKGVDSTLKIQPAELGDSAMYLCASSSRQGRGSGANVLTFGAGSRLTVL.

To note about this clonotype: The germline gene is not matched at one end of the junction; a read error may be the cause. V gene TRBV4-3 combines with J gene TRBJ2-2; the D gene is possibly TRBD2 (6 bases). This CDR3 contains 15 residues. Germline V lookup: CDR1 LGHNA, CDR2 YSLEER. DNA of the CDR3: TGCGCCAGCAGCCGTGGGGGGTCGAACACTGGGGAGCTGTTTTTT. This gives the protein CASSRGGSNTGELFF.

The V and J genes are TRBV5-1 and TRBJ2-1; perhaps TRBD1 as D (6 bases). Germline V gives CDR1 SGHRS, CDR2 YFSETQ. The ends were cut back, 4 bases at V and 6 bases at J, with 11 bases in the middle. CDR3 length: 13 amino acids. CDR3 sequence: CASSRGQTNEQFF. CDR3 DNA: TGCGCCAGCAGCCGCGGACAGACCAATGAGCAGTTCTTC.

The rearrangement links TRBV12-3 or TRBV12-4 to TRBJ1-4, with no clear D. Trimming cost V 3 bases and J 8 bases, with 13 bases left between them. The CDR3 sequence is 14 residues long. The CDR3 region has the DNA TGTGCCAGCAGTTTGCGGCAGAAAACCGAAAAACTGTTTTTT. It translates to CASSLRQKTEKLFF.

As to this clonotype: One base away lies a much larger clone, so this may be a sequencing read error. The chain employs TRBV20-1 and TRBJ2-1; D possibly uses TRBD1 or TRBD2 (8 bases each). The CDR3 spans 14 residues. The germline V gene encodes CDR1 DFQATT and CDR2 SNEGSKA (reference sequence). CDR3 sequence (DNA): TGCAGTCCTAGCAGCGGGGGCGGACAGGGTGAGCAGTTCTTC. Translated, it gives CSPSSGGGQGEQFF.

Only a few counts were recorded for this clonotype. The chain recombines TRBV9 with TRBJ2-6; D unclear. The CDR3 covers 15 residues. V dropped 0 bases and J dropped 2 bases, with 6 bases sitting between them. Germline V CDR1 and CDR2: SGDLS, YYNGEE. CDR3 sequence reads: CASSVDGAGANVLTF. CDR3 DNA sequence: TGTGCCAGCAGCGTAGATGGGGCTGGGGCCAACGTCCTGACTTTC.

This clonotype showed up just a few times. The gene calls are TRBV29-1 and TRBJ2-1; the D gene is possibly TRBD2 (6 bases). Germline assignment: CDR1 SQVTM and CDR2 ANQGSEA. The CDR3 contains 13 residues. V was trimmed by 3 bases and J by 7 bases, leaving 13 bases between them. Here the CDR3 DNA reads TGCAGCGTTGAGCGGGGTGGGGGAAATGAGCAGTTCTTC. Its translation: CSVERGGGNEQFF.

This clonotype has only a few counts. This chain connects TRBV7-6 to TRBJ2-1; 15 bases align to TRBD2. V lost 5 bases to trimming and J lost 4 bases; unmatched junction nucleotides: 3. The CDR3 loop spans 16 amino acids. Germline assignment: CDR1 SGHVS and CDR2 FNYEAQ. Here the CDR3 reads CASSPGTSGRYNEQFF. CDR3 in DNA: TGTGCCAGCAGCCCGGGGACTAGCGGGAGGTACAATGAGCAGTTCTTC.

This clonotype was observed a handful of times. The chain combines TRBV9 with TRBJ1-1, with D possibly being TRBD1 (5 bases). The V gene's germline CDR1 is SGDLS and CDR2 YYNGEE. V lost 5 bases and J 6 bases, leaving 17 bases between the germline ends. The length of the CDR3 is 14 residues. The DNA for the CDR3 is TGTGCCAGCAGAGCAGTCGGGGGTGGTGCTGAAGCTTTCTTT. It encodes CASRAVGGGAEAFF.

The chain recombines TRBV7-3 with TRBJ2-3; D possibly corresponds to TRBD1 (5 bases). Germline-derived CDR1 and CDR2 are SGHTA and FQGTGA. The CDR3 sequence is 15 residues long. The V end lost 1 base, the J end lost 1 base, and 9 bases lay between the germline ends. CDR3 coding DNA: TGTGCCAGCAGCTTAATGGCAGGGCGCACAGATACGCAGTATTTT. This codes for CASSLMAGRTDTQYF.

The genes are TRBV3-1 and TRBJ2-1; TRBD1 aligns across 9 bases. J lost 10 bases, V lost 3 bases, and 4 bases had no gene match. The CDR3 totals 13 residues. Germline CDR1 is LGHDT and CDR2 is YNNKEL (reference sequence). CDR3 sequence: CASSQTDRGEQFF. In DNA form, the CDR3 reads TGTGCCAGCAGCCAGACGGACAGGGGAGAGCAGTTCTTC.

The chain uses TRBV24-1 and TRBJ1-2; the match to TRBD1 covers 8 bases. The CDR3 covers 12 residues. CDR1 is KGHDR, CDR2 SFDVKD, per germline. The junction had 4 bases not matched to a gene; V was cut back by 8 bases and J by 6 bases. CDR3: CATTKQGDGYTF. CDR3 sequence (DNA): TGTGCCACCACTAAACAGGGGGATGGCTACACCTTC.

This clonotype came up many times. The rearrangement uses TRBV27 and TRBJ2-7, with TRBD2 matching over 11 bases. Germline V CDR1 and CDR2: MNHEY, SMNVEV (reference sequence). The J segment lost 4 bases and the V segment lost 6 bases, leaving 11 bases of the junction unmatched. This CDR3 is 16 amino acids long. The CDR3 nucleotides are TGTGCCAGCAGGAGACTAGCGGGGTTGGGGATGTACGAGCAGTACTTC. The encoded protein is CASRRLAGLGMYEQYF.

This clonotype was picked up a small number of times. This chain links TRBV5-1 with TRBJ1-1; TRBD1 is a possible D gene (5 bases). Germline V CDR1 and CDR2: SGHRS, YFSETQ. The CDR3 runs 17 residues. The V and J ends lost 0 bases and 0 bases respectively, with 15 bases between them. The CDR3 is CASSLVVRTSVNTEAFF. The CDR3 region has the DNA TGCGCCAGCAGCTTGGTGGTCCGGACAAGCGTGAACACTGAAGCTTTCTTT.

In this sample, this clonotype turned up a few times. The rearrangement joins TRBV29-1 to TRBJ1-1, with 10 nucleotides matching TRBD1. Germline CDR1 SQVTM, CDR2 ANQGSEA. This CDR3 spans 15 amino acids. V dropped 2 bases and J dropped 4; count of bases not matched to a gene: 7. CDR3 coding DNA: TGCAGCGTTGAACCCTGGGACAGGGGCCTCACTGAAGCTTTCTTT. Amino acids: CSVEPWDRGLTEAFF. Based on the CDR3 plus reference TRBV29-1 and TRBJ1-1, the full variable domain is SAVISQKPSRDICQRGTSLTIQCQVDSQVTMMFWYRQQPGQSLTLIATANQGSEATYESGFVIDKFPISRPNLTFSTLTVSNMSPEDSSIYLCSVEPWDRGLTEAFFGQGTRLTVV.

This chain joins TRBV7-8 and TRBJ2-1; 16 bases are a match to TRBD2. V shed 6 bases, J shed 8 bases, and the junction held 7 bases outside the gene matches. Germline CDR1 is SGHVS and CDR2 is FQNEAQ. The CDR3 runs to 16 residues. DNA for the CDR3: TGTGCCAGCAGTCCTGGGACTAGCGGGGGGGCGGATGAGCAGTTCTTC. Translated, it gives CASSPGTSGGADEQFF.

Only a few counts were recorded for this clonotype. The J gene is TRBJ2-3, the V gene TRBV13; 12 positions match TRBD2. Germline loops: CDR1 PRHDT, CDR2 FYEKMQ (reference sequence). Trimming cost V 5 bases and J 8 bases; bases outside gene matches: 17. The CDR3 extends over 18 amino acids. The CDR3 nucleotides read TGTGCCAGCAGCCCACCTAGCGGGGGGGACCTAAAGGGGGGTACGCAGTATTTT. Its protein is CASSPPSGGDLKGGTQYF.

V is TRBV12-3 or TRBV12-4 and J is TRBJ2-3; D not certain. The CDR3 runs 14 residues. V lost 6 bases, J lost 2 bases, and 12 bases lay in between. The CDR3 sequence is CASRKLDSTDTQYF. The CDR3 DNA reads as TGTGCCAGCAGGAAACTGGATTCCACAGATACGCAGTATTTT.

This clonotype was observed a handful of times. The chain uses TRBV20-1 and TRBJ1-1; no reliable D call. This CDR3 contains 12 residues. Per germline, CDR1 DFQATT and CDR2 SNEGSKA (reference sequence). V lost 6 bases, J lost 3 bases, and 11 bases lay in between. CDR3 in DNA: TGCAGTGCAGACGGACGGTACACTGAAGCTTTCTTT. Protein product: CSADGRYTEAFF.

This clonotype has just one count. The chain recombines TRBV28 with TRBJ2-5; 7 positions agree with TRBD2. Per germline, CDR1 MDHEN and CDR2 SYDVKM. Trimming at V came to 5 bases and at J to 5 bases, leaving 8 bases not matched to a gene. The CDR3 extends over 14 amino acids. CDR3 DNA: TGTGCCAGCAGTCTCAGGGACTACGTGGAGACCCAGTACTTC. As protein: CASSLRDYVETQYF.